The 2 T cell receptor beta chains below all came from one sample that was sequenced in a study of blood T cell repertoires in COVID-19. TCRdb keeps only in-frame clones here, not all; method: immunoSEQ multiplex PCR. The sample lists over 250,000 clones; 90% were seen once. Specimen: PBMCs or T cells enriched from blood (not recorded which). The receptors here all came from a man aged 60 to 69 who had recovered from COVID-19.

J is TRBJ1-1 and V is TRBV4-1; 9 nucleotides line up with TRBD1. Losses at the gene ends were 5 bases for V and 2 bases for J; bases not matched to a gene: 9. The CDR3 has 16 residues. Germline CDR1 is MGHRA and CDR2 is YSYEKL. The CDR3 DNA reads TGCGCCAGCAGCGCACAGGACAGGGGACTTAACACTGAAGCTTTCTTT. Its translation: CASSAQDRGLNTEAFF.

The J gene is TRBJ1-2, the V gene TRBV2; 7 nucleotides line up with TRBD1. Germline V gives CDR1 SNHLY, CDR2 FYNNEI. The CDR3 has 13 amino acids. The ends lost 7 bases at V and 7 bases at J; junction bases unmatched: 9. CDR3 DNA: TGTGCCAGCACCGCAACAGGGGTTTCTGGCTACACCTTC. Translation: CASTATGVSGYTF.